Below, one TCR beta chain is given with its context. As yet, its antigen is unknown. The sample is drawn from a study of response to subunit inactivated influenza vaccine. Study-level findings and limits: The authors suggested that few new T cells are recruited per seasonal influenza vaccination.

TCRdb re-called the RT-PCR reads through MiXCR, storing one row per CDR3 protein. The sample records hundreds of thousands of distinct CDR3 sequences, around a fifth being singletons. Material: PBMCs from blood, obtained roughly 20 months after vaccination. The sequence derives from a man between 45 and 75 years old who received an inactivated influenza vaccine.

CDR3 nucleotides: TGTGCCAGCAGTCCTAGCCCCCTTAGGGCCAACGTCCTGACTTTC. Amino acids: CASSPSPLRANVLTF. The J gene is TRBJ2-6, the V gene TRBV27, with D maybe TRBD2 (5 bases). CDR1 and CDR2 (germline): MNHEY, SMNVEV (reference sequence). The CDR3 contains 15 residues. Deletions cut 5 bases from V and 5 bases from J, with 13 bases between.